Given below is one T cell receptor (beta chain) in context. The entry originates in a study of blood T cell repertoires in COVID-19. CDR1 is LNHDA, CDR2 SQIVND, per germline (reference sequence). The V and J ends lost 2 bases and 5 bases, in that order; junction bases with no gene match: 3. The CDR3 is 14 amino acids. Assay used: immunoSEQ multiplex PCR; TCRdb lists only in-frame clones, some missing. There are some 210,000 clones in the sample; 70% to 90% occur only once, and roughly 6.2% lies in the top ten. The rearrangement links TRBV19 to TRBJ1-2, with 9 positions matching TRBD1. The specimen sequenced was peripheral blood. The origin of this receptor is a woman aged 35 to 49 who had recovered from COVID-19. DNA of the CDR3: TGTGCCAGTAGTATAACAGGGGGCGAGTATGGCTACACCTTC. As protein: CASSITGGEYGYTF.